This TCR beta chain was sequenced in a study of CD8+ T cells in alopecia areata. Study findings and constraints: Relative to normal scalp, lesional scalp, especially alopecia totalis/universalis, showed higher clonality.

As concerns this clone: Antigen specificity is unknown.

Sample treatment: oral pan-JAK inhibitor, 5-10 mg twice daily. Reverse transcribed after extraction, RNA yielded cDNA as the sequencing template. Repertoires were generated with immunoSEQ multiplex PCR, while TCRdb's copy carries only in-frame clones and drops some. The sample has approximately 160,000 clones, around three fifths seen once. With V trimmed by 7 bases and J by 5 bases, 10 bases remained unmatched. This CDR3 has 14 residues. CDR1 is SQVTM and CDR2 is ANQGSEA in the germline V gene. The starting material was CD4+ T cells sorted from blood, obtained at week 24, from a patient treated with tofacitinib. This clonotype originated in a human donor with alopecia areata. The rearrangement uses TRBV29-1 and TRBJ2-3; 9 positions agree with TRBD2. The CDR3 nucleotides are TGCAGCGCCAGACTAGCGGAGGGCCTAGATACGCAGTATTTT. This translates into CSARLAEGLDTQYF.